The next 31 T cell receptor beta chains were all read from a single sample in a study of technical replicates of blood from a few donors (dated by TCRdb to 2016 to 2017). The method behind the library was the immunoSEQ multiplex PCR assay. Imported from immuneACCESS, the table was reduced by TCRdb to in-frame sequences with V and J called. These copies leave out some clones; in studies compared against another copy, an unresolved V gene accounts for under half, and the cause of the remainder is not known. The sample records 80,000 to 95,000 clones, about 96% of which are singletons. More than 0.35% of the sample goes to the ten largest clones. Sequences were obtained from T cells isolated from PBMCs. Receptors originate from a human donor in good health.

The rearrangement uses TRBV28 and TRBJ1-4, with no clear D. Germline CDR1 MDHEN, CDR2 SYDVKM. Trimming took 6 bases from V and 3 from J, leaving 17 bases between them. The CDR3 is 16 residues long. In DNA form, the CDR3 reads TGTGCCAGCAGCCCCGATAAGCGGACCTCTAATGAAAAACTGTTTTTT. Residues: CASSPDKRTSNEKLFF. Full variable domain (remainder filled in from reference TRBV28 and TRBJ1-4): DVKVTQSSRYLVKRTGEKVFLECVQDMDHENMFWYRQDPGLGLRLIYFSYDVKMKEKGDIPEGYSVSREKKERFSLILESASTNQTSMYLCASSPDKRTSNEKLFFGSGTQLSVL.

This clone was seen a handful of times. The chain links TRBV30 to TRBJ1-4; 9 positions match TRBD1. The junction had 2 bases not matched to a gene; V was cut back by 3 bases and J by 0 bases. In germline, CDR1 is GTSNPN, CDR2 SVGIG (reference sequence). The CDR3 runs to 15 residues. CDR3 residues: CAWRQGAATNEKLFF. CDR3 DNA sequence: TGTGCCTGGAGACAGGGGGCCGCAACTAATGAAAAACTGTTTTTT. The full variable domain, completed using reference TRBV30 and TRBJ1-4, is SQTIHQWPATLVQPVGSPLSLECTVEGTSNPNLYWYRQAAGRGLQLLFYSVGIGQISSEVPQNLSASRPQDRQFILSSKKLLLSDSGFYLCAWRQGAATNEKLFFGSGTQLSVL.

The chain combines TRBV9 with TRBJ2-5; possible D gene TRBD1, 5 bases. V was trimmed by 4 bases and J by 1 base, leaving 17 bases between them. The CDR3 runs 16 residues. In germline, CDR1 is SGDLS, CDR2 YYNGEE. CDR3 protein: CASSPRGSRGQETQYF. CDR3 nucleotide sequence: TGTGCCAGCAGCCCAAGGGGCAGTCGAGGCCAAGAGACCCAGTACTTC.

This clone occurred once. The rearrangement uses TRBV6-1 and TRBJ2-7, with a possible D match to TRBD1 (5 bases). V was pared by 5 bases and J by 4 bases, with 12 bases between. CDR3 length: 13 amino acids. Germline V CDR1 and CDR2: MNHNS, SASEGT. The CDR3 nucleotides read TGTGCCAGCAGTATCCGGACACCTTACGAGCAGTACTTC. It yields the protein CASSIRTPYEQYF.

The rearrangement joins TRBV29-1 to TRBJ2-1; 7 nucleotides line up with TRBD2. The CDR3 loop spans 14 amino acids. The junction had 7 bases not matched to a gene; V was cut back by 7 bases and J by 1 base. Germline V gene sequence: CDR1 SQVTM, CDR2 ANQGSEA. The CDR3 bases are TGCAGCGCCCTGGGCGGGAGTTCCTACAATGAGCAGTTCTTC. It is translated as CSALGGSSYNEQFF.

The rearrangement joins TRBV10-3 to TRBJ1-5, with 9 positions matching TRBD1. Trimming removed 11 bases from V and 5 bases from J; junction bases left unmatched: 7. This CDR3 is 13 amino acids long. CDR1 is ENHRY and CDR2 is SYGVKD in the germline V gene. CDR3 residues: CAVGTGMDQPQHF. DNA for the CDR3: TGTGCCGTCGGGACAGGGATGGATCAGCCCCAGCATTTT.

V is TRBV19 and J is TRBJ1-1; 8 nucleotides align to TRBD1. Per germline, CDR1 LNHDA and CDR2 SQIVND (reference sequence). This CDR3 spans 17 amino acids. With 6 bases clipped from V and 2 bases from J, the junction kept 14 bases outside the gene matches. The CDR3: CASRPGTGYLLNTEAFF. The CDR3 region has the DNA TGTGCCAGTAGGCCCGGGACAGGTTATCTTCTCAACACTGAAGCTTTCTTT.

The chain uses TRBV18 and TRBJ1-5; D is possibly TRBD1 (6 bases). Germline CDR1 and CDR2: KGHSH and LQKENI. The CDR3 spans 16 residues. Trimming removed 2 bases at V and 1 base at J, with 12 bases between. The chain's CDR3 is CASSPAAGQSNQPQHF. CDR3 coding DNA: TGTGCCAGCTCACCAGCGGCCGGACAGAGCAATCAGCCCCAGCATTTT.

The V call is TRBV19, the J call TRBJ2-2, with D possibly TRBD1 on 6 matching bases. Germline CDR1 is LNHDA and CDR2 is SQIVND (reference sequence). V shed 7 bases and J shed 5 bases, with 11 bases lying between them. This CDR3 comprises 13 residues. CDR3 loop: CASTGVWTGELFF. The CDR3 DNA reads TGTGCCAGTACAGGGGTCTGGACCGGGGAGCTGTTTTTT.

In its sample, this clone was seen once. The CDR3, as DNA: TGTGCCAGCAGTTCCTTTATTTTAACCGATAGGGGAAGCTCTGGGGCCAACGTCCTGACTTTC. Translation: CASSSFILTDRGSSGANVLTF. This rearrangement joins TRBV28 to TRBJ2-6; D possibly corresponds to TRBD1 (5 bases). V lost 4 bases, J lost 0 bases, and 25 bases lay in between. Looked up from germline, CDR1 is MDHEN and CDR2 is SYDVKM. CDR3 length equals 21 residues.

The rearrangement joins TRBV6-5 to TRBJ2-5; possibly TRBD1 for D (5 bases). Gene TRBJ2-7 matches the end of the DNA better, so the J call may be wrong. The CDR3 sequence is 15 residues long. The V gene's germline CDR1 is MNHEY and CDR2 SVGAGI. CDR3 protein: CASSQDQKGSYEQYF. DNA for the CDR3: TGTGCCAGCAGTCAGGATCAAAAGGGGTCCTACGAGCAGTACTTC.

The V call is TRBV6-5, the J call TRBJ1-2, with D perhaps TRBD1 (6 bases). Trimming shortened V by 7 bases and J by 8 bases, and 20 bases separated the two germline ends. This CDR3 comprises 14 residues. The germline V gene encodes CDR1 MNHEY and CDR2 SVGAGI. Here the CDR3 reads CASTPNRAGIGYTF. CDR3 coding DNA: TGTGCCAGCACTCCTAACAGGGCTGGTATCGGCTACACCTTC.

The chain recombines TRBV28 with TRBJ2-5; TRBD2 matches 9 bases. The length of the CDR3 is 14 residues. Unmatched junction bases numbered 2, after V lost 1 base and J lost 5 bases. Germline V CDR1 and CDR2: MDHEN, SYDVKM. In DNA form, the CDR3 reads TGTGCCAGCAGTTTATCGCGGGAGGGGGAGACCCAGTACTTC. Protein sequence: CASSLSREGETQYF. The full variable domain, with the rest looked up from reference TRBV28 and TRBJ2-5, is DVKVTQSSRYLVKRTGEKVFLECVQDMDHENMFWYRQDPGLGLRLIYFSYDVKMKEKGDIPEGYSVSREKKERFSLILESASTNQTSMYLCASSLSREGETQYFGPGTRLLVL.

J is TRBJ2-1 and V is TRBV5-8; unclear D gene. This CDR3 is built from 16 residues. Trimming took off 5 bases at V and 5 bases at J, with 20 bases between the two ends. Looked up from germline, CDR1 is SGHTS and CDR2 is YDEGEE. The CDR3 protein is CASSPGLPPLNNEQFF. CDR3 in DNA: TGTGCCAGCAGTCCAGGTCTGCCGCCTCTAAACAATGAGCAGTTCTTC.

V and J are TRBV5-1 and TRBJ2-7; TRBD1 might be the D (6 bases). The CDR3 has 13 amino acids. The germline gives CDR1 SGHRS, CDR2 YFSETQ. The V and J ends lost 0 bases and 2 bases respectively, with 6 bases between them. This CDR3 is CASSLDRAYEQYF. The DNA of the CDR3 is TGCGCCAGCAGCTTGGACAGGGCCTACGAGCAGTACTTC.

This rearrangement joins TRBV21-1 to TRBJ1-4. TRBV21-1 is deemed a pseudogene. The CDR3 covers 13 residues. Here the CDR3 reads CASSGRGKEKLFF. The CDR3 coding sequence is TGTGCCAGCAGCGGCCGGGGGAAGGAAAAACTGTTTTTT.

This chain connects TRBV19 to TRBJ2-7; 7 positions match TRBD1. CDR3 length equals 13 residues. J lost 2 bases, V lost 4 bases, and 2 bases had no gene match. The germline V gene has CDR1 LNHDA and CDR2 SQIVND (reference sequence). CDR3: CASSTTGTYEQYF. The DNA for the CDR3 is TGTGCCAGTAGTACGACAGGGACCTACGAGCAGTACTTC. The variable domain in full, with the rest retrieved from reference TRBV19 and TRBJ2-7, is DGGITQSPKYLFRKEGQNVTLSCEQNLNHDAMYWYRQDPGQGLRLIYYSQIVNDFQKGDIAEGYSVSREKKESFPLTVTSAQKNPTAFYLCASSTTGTYEQYFGPGTRLTVT.

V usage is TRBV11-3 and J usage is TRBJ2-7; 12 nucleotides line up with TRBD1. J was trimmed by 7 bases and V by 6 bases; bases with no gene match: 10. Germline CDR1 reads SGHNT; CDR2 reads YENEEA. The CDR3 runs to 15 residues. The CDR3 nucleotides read TGTGCCAGCAGGGGACCCGGGACAGGGGGCTTGGAGCAGTACTTC. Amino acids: CASRGPGTGGLEQYF. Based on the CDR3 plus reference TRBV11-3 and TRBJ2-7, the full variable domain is EAGVVQSPRYKIIEKKQPVAFWCNPISGHNTLYWYLQNLGQGPELLIRYENEEAVDDSQLPKDRFSAERLKGVDSTLKIQPAELGDSAVYLCASRGPGTGGLEQYFGPGTRLTVT.

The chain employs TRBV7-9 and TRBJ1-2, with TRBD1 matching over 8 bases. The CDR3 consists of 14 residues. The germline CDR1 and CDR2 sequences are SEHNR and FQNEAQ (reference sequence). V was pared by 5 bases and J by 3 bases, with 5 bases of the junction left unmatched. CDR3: CASSQTGADYGYTF. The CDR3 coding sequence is TGTGCCAGCAGCCAGACAGGGGCGGACTATGGCTACACCTTC.

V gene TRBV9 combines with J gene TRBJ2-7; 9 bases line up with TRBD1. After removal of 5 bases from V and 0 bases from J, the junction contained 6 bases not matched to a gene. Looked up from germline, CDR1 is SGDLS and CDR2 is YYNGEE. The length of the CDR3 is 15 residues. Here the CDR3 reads CASSEGTGSSYEQYF. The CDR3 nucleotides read TGTGCCAGCAGTGAGGGGACAGGGAGCTCCTACGAGCAGTACTTC.

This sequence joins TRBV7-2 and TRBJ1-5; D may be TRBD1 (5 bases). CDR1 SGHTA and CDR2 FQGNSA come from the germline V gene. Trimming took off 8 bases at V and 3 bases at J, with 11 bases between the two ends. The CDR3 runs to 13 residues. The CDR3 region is CASCGTTNQPQHF. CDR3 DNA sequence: TGTGCCAGCTGCGGGACCACCAATCAGCCCCAGCATTTT.

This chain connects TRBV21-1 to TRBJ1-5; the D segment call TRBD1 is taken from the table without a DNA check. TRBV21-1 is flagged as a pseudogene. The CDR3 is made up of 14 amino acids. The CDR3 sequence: CASSKPRGDQPQHF. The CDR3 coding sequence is TGTGCCAGCAGCAAACCCAGGGGAGATCAGCCCCAGCATTTT.

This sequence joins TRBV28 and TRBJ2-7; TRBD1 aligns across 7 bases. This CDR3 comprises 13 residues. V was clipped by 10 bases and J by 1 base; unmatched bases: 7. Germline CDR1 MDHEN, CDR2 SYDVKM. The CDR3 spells CATRDSSSYEQYF. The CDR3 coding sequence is TGTGCCACCAGGGACAGCTCATCCTACGAGCAGTACTTC.

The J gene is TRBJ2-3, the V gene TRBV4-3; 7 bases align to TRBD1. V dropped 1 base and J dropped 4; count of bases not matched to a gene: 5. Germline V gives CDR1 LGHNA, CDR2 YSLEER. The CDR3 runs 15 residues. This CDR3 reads CASSQGQGTADTQYF. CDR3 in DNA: TGCGCCAGCAGCCAAGGACAGGGTACGGCAGATACGCAGTATTTT.

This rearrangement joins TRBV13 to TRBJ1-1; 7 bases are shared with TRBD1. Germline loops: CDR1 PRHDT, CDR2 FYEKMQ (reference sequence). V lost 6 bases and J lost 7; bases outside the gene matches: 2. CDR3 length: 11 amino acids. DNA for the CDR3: TGTGCCAGCAGGGGGACAGATGAAGCTTTCTTT. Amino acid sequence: CASRGTDEAFF.

The CDR3: CARSLGAIDYEQYF. Written as DNA, the CDR3 is TGTGCCAGAAGCTTGGGAGCTATTGACTACGAGCAGTACTTC. The gene calls are TRBV5-3 and TRBJ2-7; D is unresolved. TRBV5-3 is noted as an ORF with a role that remains uncertain. The CDR3 extends over 14 amino acids. V shed 0 bases and J shed 3 bases, with 10 bases lying between them.

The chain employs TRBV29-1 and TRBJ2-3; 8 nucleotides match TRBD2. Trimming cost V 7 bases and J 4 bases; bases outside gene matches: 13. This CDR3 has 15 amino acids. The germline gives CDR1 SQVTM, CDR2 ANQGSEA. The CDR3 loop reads CSAPEDGRAPDTQYF. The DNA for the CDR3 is TGCAGCGCCCCGGAGGACGGGAGGGCCCCAGATACGCAGTATTTT.

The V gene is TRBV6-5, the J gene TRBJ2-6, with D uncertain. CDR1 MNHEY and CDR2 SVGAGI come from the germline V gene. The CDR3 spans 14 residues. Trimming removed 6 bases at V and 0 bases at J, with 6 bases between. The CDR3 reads CASRSSSGANVLTF. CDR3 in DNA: TGTGCCAGCAGGTCTAGCTCTGGGGCCAACGTCCTGACTTTC.

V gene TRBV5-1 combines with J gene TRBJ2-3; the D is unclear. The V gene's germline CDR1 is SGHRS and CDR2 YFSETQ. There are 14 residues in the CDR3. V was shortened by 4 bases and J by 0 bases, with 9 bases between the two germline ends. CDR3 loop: CASSPNLSTDTQYF. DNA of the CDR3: TGCGCCAGCAGCCCTAATCTGAGCACAGATACGCAGTATTTT.

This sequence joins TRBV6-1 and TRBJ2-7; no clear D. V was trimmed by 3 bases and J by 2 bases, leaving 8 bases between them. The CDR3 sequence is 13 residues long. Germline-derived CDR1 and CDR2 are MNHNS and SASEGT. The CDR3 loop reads CASSDPPTYEQYF. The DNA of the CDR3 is TGTGCCAGCAGTGACCCCCCTACCTACGAGCAGTACTTC.

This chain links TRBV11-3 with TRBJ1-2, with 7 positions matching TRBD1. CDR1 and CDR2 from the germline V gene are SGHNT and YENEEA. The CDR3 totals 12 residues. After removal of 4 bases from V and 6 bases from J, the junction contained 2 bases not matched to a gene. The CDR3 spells CASSWTGDGYTF. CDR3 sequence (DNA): TGTGCCAGCAGCTGGACAGGTGATGGCTACACCTTC.